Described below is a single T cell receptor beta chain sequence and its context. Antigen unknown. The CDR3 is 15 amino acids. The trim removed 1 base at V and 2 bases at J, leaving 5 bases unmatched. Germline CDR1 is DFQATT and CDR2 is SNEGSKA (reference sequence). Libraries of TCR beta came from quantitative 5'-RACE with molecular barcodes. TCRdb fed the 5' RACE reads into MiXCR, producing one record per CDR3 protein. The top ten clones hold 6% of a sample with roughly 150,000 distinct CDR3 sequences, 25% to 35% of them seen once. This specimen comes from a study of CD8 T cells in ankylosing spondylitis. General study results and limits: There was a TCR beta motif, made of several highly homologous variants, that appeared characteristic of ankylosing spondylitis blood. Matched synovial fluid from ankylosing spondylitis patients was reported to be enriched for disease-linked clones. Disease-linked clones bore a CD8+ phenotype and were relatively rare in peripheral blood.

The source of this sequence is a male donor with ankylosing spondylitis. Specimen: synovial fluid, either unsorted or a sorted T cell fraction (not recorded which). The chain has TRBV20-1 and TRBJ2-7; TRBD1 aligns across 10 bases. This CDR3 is CSARGGQGGTYEQYF. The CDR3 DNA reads TGCAGTGCTAGAGGAGGACAGGGGGGGACCTACGAGCAGTACTTC.